The following is a T cell receptor beta chain sequence with its context. How the authors handled the data: Amplifying reference gene primers gave estimates of nucleated cell counts. Sequencing used immunoSEQ multiplex PCR; TCRdb keeps in-frame clones, though not all of them. That table furnishes V, J and clone size, whereas the DNA furnished D and trimming. Of approximately 200,000 clones listed, about four fifths are singletons. The data originate from a study of blood T cell repertoires in COVID-19. For the study at large: The samples span acute and convalescent COVID-19 from the United States, Italy and Spain. In each case, the material was cDNA or gDNA derived from T cells, B-cell-depleted T cells, or PBMCs.

The sequenced sample consisted of peripheral blood. This sequence originates from a woman in her thirties who had recovered from COVID-19.

The DNA of the CDR3 is TGTGCCAGCACCATGGGAGGAGATTATGGCTACACCTTC. Amino acids: CASTMGGDYGYTF. The rearrangement joins TRBV28 to TRBJ1-2; D unclear. Trimming cost V 7 bases and J 5 bases, with 14 bases left between them. Germline assignment: CDR1 MDHEN and CDR2 SYDVKM. The CDR3 has 13 amino acids.